The present TCR beta chain was sequenced within a study of T-cell reconstitution after alpha-beta-depleted transplantation in children. General study results and limits: As was reported, about two months after transplant, alpha-beta T cells came from several hundred expanded graft clones. Some patients owed their high day-60 TCRbeta diversity to surviving recipient T cells and thymic progenitors. Once a year had passed after transplant, T-cell counts and diversity came mostly from newly produced T cells.

Unique molecular identifiers were incorporated into the prepared TCRbeta library. TCRdb re-derived calls from the PCR reads in MiXCR, one entry per CDR3 protein. Of 100,000 to 130,000 distinct CDR3 sequences in the sample, roughly 6.1% are singletons; the top ten hold about 23%. Ten or more counts support this clonotype. No antigen is known for it. The germline V gene has CDR1 SGDLS and CDR2 YYNGEE. Trimming stripped 0 bases from V and 2 bases from J, with 2 bases between. The CDR3 sequence is 12 residues long. This material consisted of PBMCs, mostly from graft donor cells, taken 360 days after TCRalphabeta/CD19-depleted stem cell transplant. The chain carries TRBV9 and TRBJ2-5; D remains unclear. The source is a male patient between 2 and 9 years old who had a stem cell transplant for acute lymphoblastic leukemia, so the T cells may come from the graft donor. DNA for the CDR3: TGTGCCAGCAGCGTAGGACAAGAGACCCAGTACTTC. This encodes CASSVGQETQYF.